Below, 8 T cell receptor beta chains from the same sample are listed, as sequenced in a study of T cell changes during pregnancy in multiple sclerosis. TCRdb's table, derived via immunoSEQ multiplex PCR, lists solely in-frame clones and lacks some. The sample has about 48,000 clones, about 92% seen once; the top ten hold about 0.94%. The sequencing here drew on CD4+ T cells from peripheral blood mononuclear cells, taken in the second trimester of pregnancy. These receptors were taken from a female donor in good health, enrolled as a control in a pregnancy study.

V is TRBV19 and J is TRBJ2-5, with a possible D match to TRBD1 (5 bases). Germline CDR1 and CDR2: LNHDA and SQIVND (reference sequence). CDR3 length: 15 amino acids. The V gene lost 4 bases and the J gene lost 5 bases, with 17 bases spanning the gap. The CDR3 loop is CASSRGQALGETQYF. In nucleotides, the CDR3 is TGTGCCAGTAGTAGGGGCCAGGCGTTGGGGGAGACCCAGTACTTC.

This clone was seen a few times. The chain combines TRBV5-4 with TRBJ2-7; TRBD1 matches at 9 bases. Germline CDR1 and CDR2: SGHNT and YYREEE (reference sequence). With V trimmed by 4 bases and J by 2 bases, 4 bases remained unmatched. This CDR3 has 14 amino acids. The CDR3 coding sequence is TGTGCCAGCAGCAACCGGGACAGGGCCTACGAGCAGTACTTC. This sequence encodes CASSNRDRAYEQYF.

V gene TRBV10-1 combines with J gene TRBJ2-3; a possible D gene is TRBD1 (6 bases). In germline, CDR1 is WNHNN, CDR2 SYGVQD (reference sequence). The CDR3 contains 12 residues. The V and J ends lost 2 bases and 6 bases respectively, with 6 bases between them. CDR3 DNA: TGCGCCAGCAGTGAGGACAGGGATACGCAGTATTTT. Translated, it gives CASSEDRDTQYF.

This chain uses TRBV4-1 with TRBJ1-1; D not certain. Per the germline V gene, CDR1 is MGHRA and CDR2 is YSYEKL. The V and J ends lost 0 bases and 3 bases respectively, with 11 bases between them. This CDR3 spans 15 amino acids. For the CDR3, the DNA is TGCGCCAGCAGCCAAGAACCCAGTCCCTACACTGAAGCTTTCTTT. Translation gives CASSQEPSPYTEAFF.

This clone was seen more than once but under ten times. DNA of the CDR3: TGTGCCAGCTCACTCAGCGGGGGGATGAACACTGAAGCTTTCTTT. As protein: CASSLSGGMNTEAFF. The chain links TRBV18 to TRBJ1-1, with TRBD1 as a possible D gene (5 bases). This CDR3 comprises 15 residues. Trimming removed 4 bases from V and 0 bases from J, with 12 bases in between. Germline loops: CDR1 KGHSH, CDR2 LQKENI.

V gene TRBV6-5 combines with J gene TRBJ1-5; D possibly corresponds to TRBD1 (5 bases). CDR1 is MNHEY and CDR2 is SVGAGI in the germline V gene. Trimming stripped 8 bases from V and 3 bases from J, with 14 bases between. CDR3 size: 14 residues. CDR3 region: CASHRAGINQPQHF. The CDR3 region has the DNA TGTGCCAGCCACCGGGCAGGGATCAATCAGCCCCAGCATTTT.

The rearrangement links TRBV20-1 to TRBJ1-1, with TRBD1 matching over 8 bases. This CDR3 spans 11 amino acids. Germline CDR1 reads DFQATT; CDR2 reads SNEGSKA (reference sequence). The chain's CDR3 is CRVDRGAEAFF. The CDR3 DNA reads TGCAGGGTTGACAGGGGCGCGGAAGCTTTCTTT.

V usage is TRBV6-1 and J usage is TRBJ2-1; 7 bases are a match to TRBD2. Germline-derived CDR1 and CDR2 are MNHNS and SASEGT. This CDR3 spans 14 amino acids. V shed 2 bases and J 7 bases; nucleotides not matched to a gene: 5. The CDR3 region is CASSEWLRENEQFF. The DNA of the CDR3 is TGTGCCAGCAGTGAATGGCTGCGGGAGAATGAGCAGTTCTTC.